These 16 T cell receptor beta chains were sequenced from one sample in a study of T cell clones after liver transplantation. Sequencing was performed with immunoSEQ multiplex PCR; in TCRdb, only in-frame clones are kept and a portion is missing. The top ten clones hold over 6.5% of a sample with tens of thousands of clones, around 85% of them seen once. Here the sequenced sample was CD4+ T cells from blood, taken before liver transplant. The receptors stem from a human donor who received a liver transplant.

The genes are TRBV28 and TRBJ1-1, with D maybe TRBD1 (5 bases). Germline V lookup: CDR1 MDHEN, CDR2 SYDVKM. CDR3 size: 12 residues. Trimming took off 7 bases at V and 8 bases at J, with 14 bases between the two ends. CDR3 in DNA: TGTGCCAGCAATAACTTGGGACGGGAAGCTTTCTTT. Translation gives CASNNLGREAFF.

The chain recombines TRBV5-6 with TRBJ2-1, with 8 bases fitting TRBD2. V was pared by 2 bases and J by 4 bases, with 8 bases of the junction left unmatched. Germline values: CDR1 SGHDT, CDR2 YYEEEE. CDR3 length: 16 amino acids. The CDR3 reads CASSFGGRPSYNEQFF. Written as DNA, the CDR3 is TGTGCCAGCAGCTTCGGCGGGAGGCCTTCTTACAATGAGCAGTTCTTC.

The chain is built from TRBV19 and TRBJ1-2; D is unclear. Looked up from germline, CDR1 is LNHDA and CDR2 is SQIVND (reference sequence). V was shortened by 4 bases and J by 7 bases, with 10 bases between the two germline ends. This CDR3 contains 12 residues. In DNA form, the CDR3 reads TGTGCCAGTAGTAAGGTCCAAGGTGGCTACACCTTC. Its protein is CASSKVQGGYTF.

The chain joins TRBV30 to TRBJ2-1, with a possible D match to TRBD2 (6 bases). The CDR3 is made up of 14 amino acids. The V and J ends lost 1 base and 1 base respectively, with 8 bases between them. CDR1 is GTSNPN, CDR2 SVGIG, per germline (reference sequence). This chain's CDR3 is CAWSAGLSYNEQFF. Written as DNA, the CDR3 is TGTGCCTGGAGTGCGGGACTTTCCTACAATGAGCAGTTCTTC.

The DNA for the CDR3 is TGTGCCAGCAGCTTCTTGGAGGGCTATGAGCAGTTCTTC. Its protein product is CASSFLEGYEQFF. The genes are TRBV7-9 and TRBJ2-1, with D perhaps matching TRBD2 (6 bases). Germline CDR1 reads SEHNR; CDR2 reads FQNEAQ (reference sequence). Trimming removed 3 bases from V and 8 bases from J, with 11 bases in between. This CDR3 has 13 amino acids. The variable domain in full, completed from reference TRBV7-9 and TRBJ2-1, reads DTGVSQNPRHKITKRGQNVTFRCDPISEHNRLYWYRQTLGQGPEFLTYFQNEAQLEKSRLLSDRFSAERPKGSFSTLEIQRTEQGDSAMYLCASSFLEGYEQFFGPGTRLTVL.

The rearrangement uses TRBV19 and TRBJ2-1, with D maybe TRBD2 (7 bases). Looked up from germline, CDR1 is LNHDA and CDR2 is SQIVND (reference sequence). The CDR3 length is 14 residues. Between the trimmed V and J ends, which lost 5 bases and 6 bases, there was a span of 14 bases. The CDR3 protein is CASSRWGGPNEQFF. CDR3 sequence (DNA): TGTGCCAGTAGTCGATGGGGGGGGCCCAATGAGCAGTTCTTC.

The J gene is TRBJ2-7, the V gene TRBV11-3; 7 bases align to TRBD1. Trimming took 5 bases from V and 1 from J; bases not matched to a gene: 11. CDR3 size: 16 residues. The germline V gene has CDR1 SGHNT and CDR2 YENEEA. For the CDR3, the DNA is TGTGCCAGCAGCCCAGGTGAGGGGGCCGGATCCTACGAGCAGTACTTC. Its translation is CASSPGEGAGSYEQYF.

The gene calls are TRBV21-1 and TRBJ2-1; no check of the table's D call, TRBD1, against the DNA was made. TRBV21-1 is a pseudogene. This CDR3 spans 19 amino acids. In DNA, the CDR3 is TGTGCCAGCAGCAGCTGGACAGGGCGACGTATCTACTCCTACAATGAGCAGTTCTTC. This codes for CASSSWTGRRIYSYNEQFF.

DNA of the CDR3: TGTGCCAGCAGCTTAGGTAATCGGGTCTACGAGCAGTACTTC. It translates to CASSLGNRVYEQYF. J is TRBJ2-7 and V is TRBV7-3; D gene ambiguous. The CDR3 sequence is 14 residues long. Germline loops: CDR1 SGHTA, CDR2 FQGTGA. The ends were cut back, 2 bases at V and 3 bases at J, with 11 bases in the middle.

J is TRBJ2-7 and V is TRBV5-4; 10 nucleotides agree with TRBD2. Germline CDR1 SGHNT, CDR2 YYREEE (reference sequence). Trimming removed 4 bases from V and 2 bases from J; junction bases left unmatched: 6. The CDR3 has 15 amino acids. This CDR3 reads CASSTQTSGAYEQYF. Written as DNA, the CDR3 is TGTGCCAGCAGCACCCAAACTAGCGGGGCCTACGAGCAGTACTTC.

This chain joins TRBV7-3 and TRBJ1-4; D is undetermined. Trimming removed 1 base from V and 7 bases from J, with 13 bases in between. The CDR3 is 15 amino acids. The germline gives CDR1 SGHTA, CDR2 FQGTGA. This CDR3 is CASSLSSGRGEKLFF. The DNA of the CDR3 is TGTGCCAGCAGCTTAAGCTCCGGCCGGGGTGAAAAACTGTTTTTT.

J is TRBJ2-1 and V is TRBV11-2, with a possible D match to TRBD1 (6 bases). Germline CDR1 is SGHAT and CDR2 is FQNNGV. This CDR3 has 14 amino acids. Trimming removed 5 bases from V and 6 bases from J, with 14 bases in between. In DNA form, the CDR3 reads TGTGCCAGCAGCGAAGGGACACCCTTCAATGAGCAGTTCTTC. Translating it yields CASSEGTPFNEQFF.

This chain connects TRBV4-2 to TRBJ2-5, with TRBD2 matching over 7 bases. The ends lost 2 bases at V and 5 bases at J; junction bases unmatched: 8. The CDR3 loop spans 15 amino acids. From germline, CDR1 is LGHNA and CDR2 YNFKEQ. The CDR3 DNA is TGTGCCAGCAGCCAAAAGGGAGGGGAGGTTGAGACCCAGTACTTC. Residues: CASSQKGGEVETQYF.

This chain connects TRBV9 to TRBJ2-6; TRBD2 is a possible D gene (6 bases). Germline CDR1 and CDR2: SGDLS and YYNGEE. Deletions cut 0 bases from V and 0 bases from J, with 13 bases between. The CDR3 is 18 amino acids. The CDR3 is CASSVGGLGGSGANVLTF. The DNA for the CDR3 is TGTGCCAGCAGCGTAGGCGGCCTGGGGGGCTCTGGGGCCAACGTCCTGACTTTC.

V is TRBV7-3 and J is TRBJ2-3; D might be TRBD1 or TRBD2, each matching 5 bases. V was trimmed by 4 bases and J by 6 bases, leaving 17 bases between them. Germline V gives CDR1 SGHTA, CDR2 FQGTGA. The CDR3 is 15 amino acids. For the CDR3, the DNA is TGTGCCAGCAGCTCCCGGCCGGGGCTTAGGGATACGCAGTATTTT. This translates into CASSSRPGLRDTQYF.

CDR3 DNA sequence: TGCGCCAGCAGCTTGGGAATCGGGGCCGGGGAGCTGTTTTTT. This gives the protein CASSLGIGAGELFF. V is TRBV5-1 and J is TRBJ2-2, with D perhaps matching TRBD2 (5 bases). The CDR3 is 14 residues long. Germline V CDR1 and CDR2: SGHRS, YFSETQ. The V and J ends lost 0 bases and 6 bases respectively, with 9 bases between them.